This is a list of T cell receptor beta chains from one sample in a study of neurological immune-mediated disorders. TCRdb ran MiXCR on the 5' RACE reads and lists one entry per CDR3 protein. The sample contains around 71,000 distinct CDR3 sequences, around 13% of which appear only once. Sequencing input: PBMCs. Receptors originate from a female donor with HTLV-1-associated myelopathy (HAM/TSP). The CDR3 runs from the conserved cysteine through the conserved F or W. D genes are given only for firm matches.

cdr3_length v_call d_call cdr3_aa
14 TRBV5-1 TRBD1 CASSQARGTDTQYF
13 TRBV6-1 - CASTPGGDTEAFF
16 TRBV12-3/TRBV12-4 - CASSSRFTTANTEAFF
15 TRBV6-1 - CASSDLGGAIDTQYF
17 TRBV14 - CASSPTLRRANTGELFF
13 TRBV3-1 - CASSRTGLTEAFF
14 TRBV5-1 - CASSLEGGNQPQHF
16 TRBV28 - CASSSLGDATNEKLFF
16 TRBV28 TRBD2 CASSSRGGSGQETQYF
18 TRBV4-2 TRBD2 CVSSQDLRRGASTDTQYF
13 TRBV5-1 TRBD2 CASSLDGGAGTFF
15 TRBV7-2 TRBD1 CASSLARDRVETQYF
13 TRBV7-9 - CAGESTSSNEQFF
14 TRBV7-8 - CASSLTGGTDTQYF
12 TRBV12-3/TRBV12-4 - CASSSVFNEQFF
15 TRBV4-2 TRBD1 CASSPNRGSTGELFF
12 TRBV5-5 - CASSWGQETQYF
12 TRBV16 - CASSQSKYGYTF
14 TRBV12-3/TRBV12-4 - CASKRSASTDTQYF
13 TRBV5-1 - CASSPGLNTEAFF
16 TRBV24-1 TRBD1 CATSDPDRGGANVLTF
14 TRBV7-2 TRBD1 CASSLGQHNEKLFF
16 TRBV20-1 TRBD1 CSAREVDRVIPDEQFF
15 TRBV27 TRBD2 CASSLKAGGNYEQYF
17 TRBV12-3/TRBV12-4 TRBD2 CASKSPAGTSGGTEQFF
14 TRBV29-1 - CSVGVVTNTGELFF
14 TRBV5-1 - CASSPSTRNTEAFF
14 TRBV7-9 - CASSALGPYNEQFF
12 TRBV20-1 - CSARQATGELFF
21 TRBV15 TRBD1 CATSRDGVTRGFSSGGNEQFF
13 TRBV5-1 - CASGGSVGETQYF
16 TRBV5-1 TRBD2 CASSWTGGQNTGELFF
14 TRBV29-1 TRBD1 CSVEGQGWQETQYF
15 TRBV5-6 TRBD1 CASSLAGQFSYGYTF
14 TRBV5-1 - CASSSGHGADTQYF
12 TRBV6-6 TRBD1 CASFPGGETQYF
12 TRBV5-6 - CASSVNNQPQHF
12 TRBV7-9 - CASSGVYNEQFF